This T cell receptor beta chain stems from a study of shared clonotypes between healthy human individuals. Study in general: Contributing individuals were a couple of females and a few males aged 18 to 49.

Germline loops: CDR1 SGHNT, CDR2 YENEEA. The CDR3 contains 13 residues. V was trimmed by 0 bases and J by 8 bases, leaving 7 bases between them. This clone was counted a single time. Adult Caucasians living in Nashville, Tennessee made up all of the donors. TCRdb's table, derived via immunoSEQ multiplex PCR, lists solely in-frame clones and lacks some. The repertoire holds about half a million clones, with roughly three quarters as singletons. Sequenced input: PBMCs. This chain connects TRBV11-3 to TRBJ2-2; no firm D call. This TCR was recovered from a middle-aged woman in good health. Some clones in this sample may be carry-over from other donors' samples. The CDR3 DNA reads TGTGCCAGCAGCTTAGAGGGCGCAGGGGAGCTGTTTTTT. Its translation: CASSLEGAGELFF.